Detailed here is one TCR beta chain. Its antigen is as yet unknown. The data originate from a study of identical twins. Findings of the study overall: Recombination models fit unrelated individuals' TCR alpha sharing but underestimated twins'. Rather than following the same donors, the conclusions depended on cross-sectional statistical analysis. In beta out-of-frame sequences, the excess sharing between twins was weaker.

Each CDR3 protein is one row after TCRdb ran MiXCR on the 5' RACE reads. Of about 570,000 distinct CDR3 sequences in the sample, approximately 9.6% were seen once. Deletions cut 2 bases from V and 3 bases from J, with 16 bases between. The CDR3 consists of 16 residues. The germline V gene has CDR1 MDHEN and CDR2 SYDVKM. The same sample was also used in a study of yellow fever vaccine responses in identical twins.

This TCR derives from a woman between 18 and 30 years old in good health. What was sequenced was PBMCs. This chain connects TRBV28 to TRBJ2-5; perhaps TRBD1 as D (6 bases). CDR3 loop: CASSLQQGPREETQYF. CDR3 nucleotide sequence: TGTGCCAGCAGTTTACAGCAGGGGCCCCGGGAAGAGACCCAGTACTTC.